This passage covers 24 T cell receptor beta chains from one sample sequenced in a study of CD8+ T cells in alopecia areata. Sequencing relied on a cDNA template that was reverse transcribed from extracted RNA. Data came from immunoSEQ multiplex PCR; TCRdb stores just in-frame clones and leaves some out. The table includes about 150,000 clones, less than 65% detected once. The sequenced sample consisted of CD8+ T cells sorted from blood. The origin of the receptors is a human donor in good health.

A single count supports this clone. The V call is TRBV4-1, the J call TRBJ1-1; D not certain. The CDR3 spans 15 residues. V was clipped by 3 bases and J by 0 bases, with 11 bases between them. Germline values: CDR1 MGHRA, CDR2 YSYEKL. The CDR3 DNA follows: TGCGCCAGCAGCCACGCCCCGTATTTGAACACTGAAGCTTTCTTT. The encoded protein is CASSHAPYLNTEAFF.

V and J are TRBV14 and TRBJ2-5; D not resolved. V lost 0 bases to trimming and J lost 4 bases, with 6 bases between them. Germline V lookup: CDR1 SGHDN, CDR2 FVKESK. The CDR3 is 13 amino acids. This CDR3 reads CASSQDLLETQYF. As DNA, the CDR3 is TGTGCCAGCAGCCAAGATCTGTTAGAGACCCAGTACTTC.

This clone was observed a few times. The chain carries TRBV4-2 and TRBJ1-2; tentative D call: TRBD1 (6 bases). From germline, CDR1 is LGHNA and CDR2 YNFKEQ. Trimming took off 1 base at V and 5 bases at J, with 14 bases between the two ends. The CDR3 contains 15 residues. DNA of the CDR3: TGTGCCAGCAGCCAAGGTGAGGCCAGGGGATATGGCTACACCTTC. Its translation: CASSQGEARGYGYTF.

This clone was detected only once. The V and J genes are TRBV29-1 and TRBJ2-7; D possibly corresponds to TRBD1 (6 bases). The V end lost 1 base, the J end lost 3 bases, and 10 bases lay between the germline ends. Per the germline V gene, CDR1 is SQVTM and CDR2 is ANQGSEA. The CDR3 is 13 amino acids. The chain's CDR3 is CSVEGGQVYEQYF. In DNA form, the CDR3 reads TGCAGCGTTGAAGGGGGGCAGGTCTACGAGCAGTACTTC.

The J gene is TRBJ2-1, the V gene TRBV21-1. TRBV21-1 has pseudogene status. The CDR3 has 14 residues. Here the CDR3 DNA reads TGTGCCAGCAGCGAGGGGAGCTCCTACAATGAGCAGTTCTTC. It translates to CASSEGSSYNEQFF.

This rearrangement joins TRBV27 to TRBJ2-3, with 9 positions matching TRBD1. J gave up 0 bases and V 3 bases, and 4 bases lay outside the gene matches. The CDR3 has 16 amino acids. From germline, CDR1 is MNHEY and CDR2 SMNVEV (reference sequence). CDR3 nucleotide sequence: TGTGCCAGCAGTTTCGTGGGACAGGGAAGCACAGATACGCAGTATTTT. Translating gives CASSFVGQGSTDTQYF.

The rearrangement uses TRBV28 and TRBJ2-3; no clear D. Germline V gene data show CDR1 as MDHEN and CDR2 as SYDVKM. V was trimmed by 6 bases and J by 3 bases, leaving 10 bases between them. The CDR3 spans 13 residues. The CDR3 DNA reads as TGTGCCAGCAGCCCGACGTCAACAGATACGCAGTATTTT. It specifies CASSPTSTDTQYF. The full variable domain, with the rest looked up from reference TRBV28 and TRBJ2-3, is DVKVTQSSRYLVKRTGEKVFLECVQDMDHENMFWYRQDPGLGLRLIYFSYDVKMKEKGDIPEGYSVSREKKERFSLILESASTNQTSMYLCASSPTSTDTQYFGPGTRLTVL.

There are a few counts of this clone. This chain uses TRBV4-1 with TRBJ1-1; D gene ambiguous. CDR1 and CDR2 (germline): MGHRA, YSYEKL. With 2 bases removed from V and 7 bases from J, the gap between germline ends came to 5 bases. The CDR3 loop spans 11 amino acids. CDR3 protein: CASSQSGEAFF. CDR3 coding DNA: TGCGCCAGCAGCCAATCGGGTGAAGCTTTCTTT.

This clone was seen a handful of times. V is TRBV9 and J is TRBJ2-2, with D perhaps matching TRBD1 (6 bases). This CDR3 region has 15 residues. With 1 base removed from V and 1 base from J, the gap between germline ends came to 8 bases. Germline loops: CDR1 SGDLS, CDR2 YYNGEE. CDR3 coding DNA: TGTGCCAGCAGCGTATGGGACAAGAACACCGGGGAGCTGTTTTTT. Its protein product is CASSVWDKNTGELFF.

Only a few counts were recorded for this clone. Other DNA sequences in this specimen translate into the identical CDR3. The V call is TRBV29-1, the J call TRBJ2-2; possibly TRBD1 for D (5 bases). Germline V gives CDR1 SQVTM, CDR2 ANQGSEA. Trimming stripped 7 bases from V and 5 bases from J, with 8 bases between. The CDR3 totals 11 residues. The CDR3 DNA sequence: TGCAGCGCAAGGGGTACCGGGGAGCTGTTTTTT. Its protein is CSARGTGELFF.

This sequence joins TRBV10-2 and TRBJ2-7; the D is unclear. The germline CDR1 and CDR2 sequences are WSHSY and SAAADI. V was cut by 0 bases and J by 3 bases, with 9 bases left in between. This CDR3 region has 14 residues. The CDR3 spells CASSESRTDYEQYF. CDR3 DNA: TGCGCCAGCAGTGAGTCCAGGACGGACTACGAGCAGTACTTC.

This rearrangement joins TRBV5-4 to TRBJ2-1, with D perhaps TRBD1 or TRBD2 (5 bases each). Germline assignment: CDR1 SGHNT and CDR2 YYREEE (reference sequence). This CDR3 contains 15 residues. V was cut by 3 bases and J by 5 bases, with 15 bases left in between. CDR3 bases: TGTGCCAGCAGCTCCCCATTGGGGACCCACAATGAGCAGTTCTTC. It specifies CASSSPLGTHNEQFF.

The CDR3 region is CASSLKNTGELFF. The CDR3 DNA sequence: TGTGCCAGCAGTTTAAAGAACACCGGGGAGCTGTTTTTT. The rearrangement links TRBV27 to TRBJ2-2; unclear D gene. This CDR3 has 13 residues. The V end lost 2 bases, the J end lost 1 base, and 2 bases lay between the germline ends. Germline V CDR1 and CDR2: MNHEY, SMNVEV (reference sequence).

A few counts support this clone. The rearrangement uses TRBV18 and TRBJ1-4, with D maybe TRBD1 (5 bases). The CDR3 runs 15 residues. V lost 3 bases, J lost 6 bases, and 14 bases lay in between. Germline CDR1 is KGHSH and CDR2 is LQKENI. The CDR3 protein is CASSPYRTSDEKLFF. Written as DNA, the CDR3 is TGTGCCAGCTCACCGTACAGGACATCGGATGAAAAACTGTTTTTT.

J is TRBJ2-1 and V is TRBV7-2; no definite D call. V was pared by 0 bases and J by 9 bases, with 9 bases between. This CDR3 region has 13 residues. Germline lookup yields CDR1 SGHTA and CDR2 FQGNSA. CDR3 amino acids: CASSLAPDGEQFF. Here the CDR3 DNA reads TGTGCCAGCAGCTTAGCCCCGGACGGTGAGCAGTTCTTC.

V is TRBV6-4 and J is TRBJ1-5; a possible D gene is TRBD1 (5 bases). The CDR3 loop spans 17 amino acids. V lost 2 bases and J 0 bases, leaving 14 bases between the germline ends. Germline-derived CDR1 and CDR2 are MRHNA and SNTAGT. The CDR3 DNA is TGTGCCAGCAGTGACCAGTACAGGAGTTATAGCAATCAGCCCCAGCATTTT. This gives the protein CASSDQYRSYSNQPQHF.

The J gene is TRBJ2-4, the V gene TRBV2; D uncertain. V was cut by 8 bases and J by 7 bases, with 15 bases left in between. Germline CDR1 is SNHLY and CDR2 is FYNNEI. This CDR3 is built from 13 residues. In DNA, the CDR3 is TGTGCCAGCTGTTGTGGCTCTGAGAACATTCAGTACTTC. It specifies CASCCGSENIQYF.

The chain recombines TRBV5-1 with TRBJ2-1; 10 bases are a match to TRBD2. CDR3 length: 13 residues. CDR1 and CDR2 from the germline V gene are SGHRS and YFSETQ. Trimming took 4 bases from V and 10 from J; bases not matched to a gene: 5. The CDR3 coding sequence is TGCGCCAGCAGCCCGGGACTAGCGATGGAGCAGTTCTTC. Translation: CASSPGLAMEQFF.

This clone was counted between two and nine times. The CDR3 sequence: CASSLGTLNEQFF. In DNA, the CDR3 is TGTGCCAGCAGCTTGGGTACCCTCAATGAGCAGTTCTTC. This chain uses TRBV5-6 with TRBJ2-1; no firm D call. CDR3 size: 13 residues. With 0 bases removed from V and 6 bases from J, the gap between germline ends came to 7 bases. Germline-derived CDR1 and CDR2 are SGHDT and YYEEEE.

This sequence joins TRBV25-1 and TRBJ2-7, with TRBD2 matching 10 bases. Unmatched junction bases numbered 3, after V lost 10 bases and J lost 0 bases. The CDR3 contains 13 residues. Per the germline V gene, CDR1 is MGHDK and CDR2 is SYGVNS. DNA for the CDR3: TGTGCCACCAGGACTAGCGGCTCCTACGAGCAGTACTTC. Its translation is CATRTSGSYEQYF.

This rearrangement joins TRBV5-6 to TRBJ1-2; D uncertain. The CDR3 has 13 amino acids. The germline gives CDR1 SGHDT, CDR2 YYEEEE. The V end was cut by 4 bases, the J end by 2 bases, with 9 bases between. The CDR3 reads CASSGRWNYGYTF. The CDR3 DNA reads as TGTGCCAGCAGCGGACGGTGGAACTATGGCTACACCTTC.

The rearrangement uses TRBV6-5 and TRBJ2-5; 10 positions agree with TRBD1. The trim removed 5 bases at V and 5 bases at J, leaving 5 bases unmatched. The CDR3 sequence is 14 residues long. Germline values: CDR1 MNHEY, CDR2 SVGAGI. DNA for the CDR3: TGTGCCAGCAGTGTGACAGGGGGCTTGGAGACCCAGTACTTC. Protein: CASSVTGGLETQYF.

The chain carries TRBV5-6 and TRBJ1-2; D is unresolved. CDR3 length: 13 residues. V gave up 1 base and J gave up 8 bases, with 12 bases separating them. CDR1 is SGHDT and CDR2 is YYEEEE in the germline V gene. The CDR3 DNA sequence: TGTGCCAGCAGCTTGAACCGAGCGGGAGGCTACACCTTC. Its protein product is CASSLNRAGGYTF.

This clone was counted only a few times. Other nucleotide sequences in the sample specify the same CDR3. The rearrangement joins TRBV9 to TRBJ2-1; D is unclear. Germline assignment: CDR1 SGDLS and CDR2 YYNGEE. This CDR3 is built from 12 residues. Trimming pared 4 bases from V and 7 bases from J, leaving 9 bases between. DNA for the CDR3: TGTGCCAGCAGCCCAAGGGTGAATGAGCAGTTCTTC. It yields the protein CASSPRVNEQFF.